These 2 T cell receptor beta chains originate from one sample sequenced in a study of regulatory T cells in long-lasting Graves disease. To make TCR beta libraries, researchers used iRepertoire HTBI primers and Arm-PCR of CDR3 regions. MiXCR, applied by TCRdb to the multiplex PCR reads, yields one record per CDR3 protein. The data contain about 420,000 distinct CDR3 sequences, around 15% of them singletons. Specified time point: newly diagnosed GD, antithyroid drugs for less than 3 months. PBMC-derived RNA was used for the TCR library. These sequences were also reported in another study, on T cells in Graves' hyperthyroidism and ophthalmopathy.

The input for sequencing was peripheral blood mononuclear cells (PBMCs), taken at new diagnosis, from a patient treated with antithyroid drugs. These receptor sequences come from a woman aged 18-29 years with Graves disease.

This clonotype was detected only a few times. The chain employs TRBV9 and TRBJ1-1; 9 positions match TRBD1. After removal of 3 bases from V and 6 bases from J, the junction contained 9 bases not matched to a gene. Germline loops: CDR1 SGDLS, CDR2 YYNGEE. The CDR3 has 15 amino acids. CDR3 in DNA: TGTGCCAGCAGCGCGACCGGGACAGGGACCGCTGAAGCTTTCTTT. It translates to CASSATGTGTAEAFF.

This clonotype has at least ten counts. The chain carries TRBV28 and TRBJ1-5, with TRBD1 matching over 7 bases. The CDR3 is 14 residues long. Trimming removed 5 bases from V and 9 bases from J; junction bases left unmatched: 10. The germline CDR1 and CDR2 sequences are MDHEN and SYDVKM. CDR3: CASSGQEGRGPQHF. The CDR3 DNA reads as TGTGCCAGCAGTGGACAGGAGGGCCGAGGGCCCCAGCATTTT.